The clone carrying this T cell receptor beta chain came up many times. Its antigen is unidentified. The data stem from a study of identical twins. General observations from the study: Partly confounded zero-insertion analyses could result from invariant MAIT and iNKT cells.

Germline-derived CDR1 and CDR2 are MGHDK and SYGVNS. Trimming removed 3 bases from V and 4 bases from J, with 9 bases in between. This CDR3 region has 13 residues. Template switching supplied a universal primer site; unique molecular identifiers were carried on the cDNA. One entry per CDR3 protein results from TCRdb running MiXCR on the 5' RACE reads. The sample holds approximately 600,000 distinct CDR3 sequences, just over 7% seen once. This sample also appeared in a second study, on yellow fever vaccine responses in identical twins. That source adds: It has been reported that, in twins, the vaccine T cell response seemed partly convergent and partly personalized.

The sequenced sample was PBMCs. The chain combines TRBV25-1 with TRBJ1-2; D remains ambiguous. This sequence originates from a woman younger than 30 in good health. The CDR3 spells CASSDYTGYGYTF. The CDR3 nucleotides are TGTGCCAGCAGTGATTACACTGGCTATGGCTACACCTTC.